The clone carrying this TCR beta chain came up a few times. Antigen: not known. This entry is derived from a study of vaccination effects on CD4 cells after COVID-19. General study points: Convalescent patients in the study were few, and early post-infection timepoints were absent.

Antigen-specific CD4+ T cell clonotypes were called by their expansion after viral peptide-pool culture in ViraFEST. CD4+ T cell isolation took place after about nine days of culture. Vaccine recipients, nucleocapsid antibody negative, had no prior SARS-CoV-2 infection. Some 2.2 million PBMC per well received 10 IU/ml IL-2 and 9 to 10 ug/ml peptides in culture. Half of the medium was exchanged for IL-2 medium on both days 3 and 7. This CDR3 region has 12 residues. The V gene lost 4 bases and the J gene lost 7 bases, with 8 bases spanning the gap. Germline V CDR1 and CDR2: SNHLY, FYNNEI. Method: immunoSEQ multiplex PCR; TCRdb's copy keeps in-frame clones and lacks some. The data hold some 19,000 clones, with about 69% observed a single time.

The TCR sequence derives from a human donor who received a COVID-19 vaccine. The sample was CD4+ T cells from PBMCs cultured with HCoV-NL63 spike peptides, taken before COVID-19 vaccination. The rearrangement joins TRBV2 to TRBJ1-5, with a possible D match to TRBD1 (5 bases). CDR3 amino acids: CASSAGDQPQHF. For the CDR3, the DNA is TGTGCCAGCAGTGCTGGGGACCAGCCCCAGCATTTT.